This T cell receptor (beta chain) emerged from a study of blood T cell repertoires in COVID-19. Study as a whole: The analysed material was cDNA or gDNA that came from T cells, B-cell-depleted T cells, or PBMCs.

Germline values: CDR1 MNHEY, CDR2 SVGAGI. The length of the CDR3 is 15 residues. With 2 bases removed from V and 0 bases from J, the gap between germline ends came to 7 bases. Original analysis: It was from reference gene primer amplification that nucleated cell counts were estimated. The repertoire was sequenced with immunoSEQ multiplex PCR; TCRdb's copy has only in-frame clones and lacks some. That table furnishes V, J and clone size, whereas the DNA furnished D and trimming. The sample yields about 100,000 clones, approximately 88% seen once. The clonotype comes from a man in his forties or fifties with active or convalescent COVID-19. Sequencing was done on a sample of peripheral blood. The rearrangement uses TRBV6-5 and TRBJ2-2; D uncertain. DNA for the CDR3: TGTGCCAGCAGTTACACACAACCGAACACCGGGGAGCTGTTTTTT. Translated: CASSYTQPNTGELFF.